This paragraph reports one T cell receptor beta chain. The antigen is undetermined. Germline V gene lookup returns CDR1 MNHEY and CDR2 SVGEGT. CDR3 length: 17 amino acids. V lost 0 bases to trimming and J lost 4 bases, with 18 bases between them. The sample is drawn from a study of T cell repertoires in cytomegalovirus infection. Study-wide background: Signatures in public TCR beta sequences pointed to both CMV infection and matching HLA type.

One entry per CDR3 protein, called by TCRdb with MiXCR from the reads. The sample contains 900,000 to 950,000 distinct CDR3 sequences, 31% of which appear only once. J is TRBJ1-1 and V is TRBV6-2 or TRBV6-3; D possibly corresponds to TRBD1 (6 bases). The material was cultured CD8+ T cells from PBMCs, obtained from culture after CMV antigen stimulation. The source of this sequence is a human donor in good health (CMV status not recorded). Some clones in this sample may be carry-over from other donors' samples. The CDR3 DNA reads as TGTGCCAGCAGTTACTCTATGGACACAGGGTCCGTCACTGAAGCTTTCTTT. Its protein product is CASSYSMDTGSVTEAFF.